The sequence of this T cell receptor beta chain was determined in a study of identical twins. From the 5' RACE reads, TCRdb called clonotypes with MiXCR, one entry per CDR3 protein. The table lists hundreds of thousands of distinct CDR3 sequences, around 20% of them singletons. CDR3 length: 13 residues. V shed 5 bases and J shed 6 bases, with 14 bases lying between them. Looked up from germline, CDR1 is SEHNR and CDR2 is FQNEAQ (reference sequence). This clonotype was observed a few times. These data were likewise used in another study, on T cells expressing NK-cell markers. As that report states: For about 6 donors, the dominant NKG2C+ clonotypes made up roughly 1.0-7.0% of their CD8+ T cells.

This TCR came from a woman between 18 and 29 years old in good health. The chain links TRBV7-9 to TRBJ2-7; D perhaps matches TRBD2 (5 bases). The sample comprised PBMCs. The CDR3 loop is CASSAPTSGEQYF. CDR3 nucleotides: TGTGCCAGCAGCGCCCCCACTAGTGGCGAGCAGTACTTC.